What follows are 28 T cell receptor beta chains derived from one specimen sequenced in a study of HIV-infected children after antiretroviral therapy interruption. A 3' RACE protocol on RNA, with unique molecular identifiers, produced the TCR library. TCRdb processed the 3' RACE reads anew with MiXCR; each CDR3 protein has one entry. The sample yields some 51,000 distinct CDR3 sequences, 3.5% to 5% seen once. Treatment given: PENTA 11 planned treatment interruption arm or continuous ART arm. The input for sequencing was CD45RA+ CD4+ T cells from PBMCs, pooled from several time points, taken from a donor given antiretroviral therapy, either interrupted or continuous. The subset: naive CD4+ CD45RA+ CD45RO- T cells. Every receptor here comes from a pool of human donors with HIV.

This clonotype was seen at least ten times. The chain carries TRBV30 and TRBJ2-3; D is uncertain. Germline loops: CDR1 GTSNPN, CDR2 SVGIG (reference sequence). Trimming pared 3 bases from V and 1 base from J, leaving 5 bases between. The CDR3 spans 12 residues. The CDR3 protein is CAWREGTDTQYF. CDR3 DNA: TGTGCCTGGAGGGAAGGCACAGATACGCAGTATTTT. The full variable domain, rest sourced from reference TRBV30 and TRBJ2-3, is SQTIHQWPATLVQPVGSPLSLECTVEGTSNPNLYWYRQAAGRGLQLLFYSVGIGQISSEVPQNLSASRPQDRQFILSSKKLLLSDSGFYLCAWREGTDTQYFGPGTRLTVL.

This clonotype appeared many times. The chain links TRBV20-1 to TRBJ2-7; no firm D call. The germline CDR1 and CDR2 sequences are DFQATT and SNEGSKA (reference sequence). This CDR3 region has 12 residues. V gave up 3 bases and J gave up 6 bases, with 12 bases separating them. The DNA for the CDR3 is TGCAGTGCTAGGGACCGACTCCGCGAGCAGTACTTC. Translation gives CSARDRLREQYF.

This clonotype was counted ten times or more. The chain is built from TRBV28 and TRBJ1-2; 7 bases fit TRBD1. The CDR3 has 14 amino acids. CDR1 MDHEN and CDR2 SYDVKM come from the germline V gene. The J segment lost 3 bases and the V segment lost 5 bases, leaving 6 bases of the junction unmatched. This chain's CDR3 is CASSPGDRDYGYTF. CDR3 in DNA: TGTGCCAGCAGTCCAGGAGACAGGGACTATGGCTACACCTTC.

This clonotype has a count of ten or more. J is TRBJ1-3 and V is TRBV29-1; D uncertain. CDR1 and CDR2 (germline): SQVTM, ANQGSEA. Trimming removed 4 bases from V and 0 bases from J, with 10 bases in between. This CDR3 is built from 14 residues. The CDR3 region is CSVATGNSGNTIYF. CDR3 DNA: TGCAGCGTTGCCACGGGGAACTCTGGAAACACCATATATTTT.

The chain is built from TRBV30 and TRBJ1-2; possible D gene TRBD1, 6 bases. Germline CDR1 is GTSNPN and CDR2 is SVGIG (reference sequence). Trimming cost V 3 bases and J 4 bases, with 18 bases left between them. The CDR3 is made up of 15 amino acids. The CDR3 loop reads CAWRLGGTWVYGYTF. For the CDR3, the DNA is TGTGCCTGGAGACTTGGGGGGACATGGGTCTATGGCTACACCTTC.

This clonotype was detected many times. The J gene is TRBJ1-5, the V gene TRBV29-1, with 7 bases identical to TRBD1. Germline trimming cut 7 bases from V and 5 bases from J; bases unmatched to any gene: 8. The germline CDR1 and CDR2 sequences are SQVTM and ANQGSEA. The CDR3 runs 13 residues. The DNA for the CDR3 is TGCAGCGCCAGGACAGGTCCGGATCAGCCCCAGCATTTT. Amino acid sequence: CSARTGPDQPQHF.

This sequence joins TRBV19 and TRBJ1-5; TRBD1 is a possible D gene (6 bases). CDR1 is LNHDA and CDR2 is SQIVND in the germline V gene (reference sequence). The CDR3 loop spans 16 amino acids. V lost 7 bases, J lost 1 base, and 17 bases lay in between. CDR3 sequence (DNA): TGTGCCAGTACCTTGGTGGGGGGCAGGAGCAATCAGCCCCAGCATTTT. Protein product: CASTLVGGRSNQPQHF.

Many counts were recorded for this clonotype. The rearrangement uses TRBV12-3 or TRBV12-4 and TRBJ1-2; no reliable D call. Trimming shortened V by 7 bases and J by 4 bases, and 16 bases separated the two germline ends. The CDR3 is made up of 14 amino acids. CDR3 in amino acids: CASTTEASGYGYTF. CDR3 DNA sequence: TGTGCCAGCACCACCGAAGCTTCCGGCTATGGCTACACCTTC.

This clonotype came up many times. The chain has TRBV20-1 and TRBJ2-7; TRBD2 might be the D (5 bases). V was shortened by 3 bases and J by 3 bases, with 12 bases between the two germline ends. The CDR3 is 13 residues long. From germline, CDR1 is DFQATT and CDR2 SNEGSKA (reference sequence). This chain's CDR3 is CSARETGSYEQYF. Written as DNA, the CDR3 is TGCAGTGCTAGGGAAACTGGGAGCTACGAGCAGTACTTC.

This clonotype has just a few counts. This sequence joins TRBV18 and TRBJ2-6; D unresolved. Germline values: CDR1 KGHSH, CDR2 LQKENI. V lost 5 bases and J 0 bases, leaving 8 bases between the germline ends. There are 15 residues in the CDR3. CDR3 DNA: TGTGCCAGCTCAGCGAGTCACTCTGGGGCCAACGTCCTGACTTTC. This codes for CASSASHSGANVLTF.

In its sample, this clonotype was seen a few times. The chain employs TRBV3-1 and TRBJ2-4; no clear D. The germline CDR1 and CDR2 sequences are LGHDT and YNNKEL (reference sequence). V lost 2 bases and J 6 bases, leaving 5 bases between the germline ends. The CDR3 has 12 amino acids. CDR3 protein: CASSQTGNIQYF. In DNA form, the CDR3 reads TGTGCCAGCAGCCAAACTGGAAACATTCAGTACTTC.

The sample holds many counts of this clonotype. The chain combines TRBV29-1 with TRBJ2-2, with TRBD1 identical over 9 bases. Germline assignment: CDR1 SQVTM and CDR2 ANQGSEA. V was clipped by 4 bases and J by 7 bases; unmatched bases: 10. The CDR3 runs to 15 residues. In DNA form, the CDR3 reads TGCAGCGTTGGTCGCCGGACAGGGGTTGACGGGGAGCTGTTTTTT. Its protein is CSVGRRTGVDGELFF.

This clonotype was seen many times. The chain links TRBV5-6 to TRBJ1-1; TRBD1 matches 8 bases. Trimming took 4 bases from V and 7 from J; bases not matched to a gene: 6. The germline gives CDR1 SGHDT, CDR2 YYEEEE. The CDR3 spans 13 residues. For the CDR3, the DNA is TGTGCCAGCAGCCAGGGACAGGCCTTTGAAGCTTTCTTT. It codes for CASSQGQAFEAFF.

This clonotype was seen repeatedly, ten times or more. The rearrangement links TRBV6-2 or TRBV6-3 to TRBJ2-4; no clear D gene. The CDR3 extends over 13 amino acids. The germline V and J ends were trimmed by 4 bases and 0 bases, with 4 bases remaining between them. The germline CDR1 and CDR2 sequences are MNHEY and SVGEGT. The CDR3 sequence: CASSSEAKNIQYF. Here the CDR3 DNA reads TGTGCCAGCAGTTCAGAAGCCAAAAACATTCAGTACTTC.

This clonotype was seen many times. J is TRBJ1-3 and V is TRBV7-9; D unresolved. Between the trimmed V and J ends, which lost 3 bases and 4 bases, there was a span of 4 bases. Germline V gene lookup returns CDR1 SEHNR and CDR2 FQNEAQ (reference sequence). The CDR3 is made up of 12 amino acids. CDR3 bases: TGTGCCAGCAGCTTCGGAGGAAACACCATATATTTT. Translation gives CASSFGGNTIYF.

This clonotype has a count of ten or more. The chain employs TRBV29-1 and TRBJ1-2; TRBD1 is a possible D gene (5 bases). This CDR3 region has 13 residues. Per the germline V gene, CDR1 is SQVTM and CDR2 is ANQGSEA. The V end lost 5 bases, the J end lost 2 bases, and 12 bases lay between the germline ends. CDR3 coding DNA: TGCAGCGTTTTACAGGTCACAAACTATGGCTACACCTTC. Residues: CSVLQVTNYGYTF.

This clonotype was picked up many times. This chain connects TRBV5-1 to TRBJ1-2; TRBD1 aligns across 7 bases. There are 15 residues in the CDR3. Germline V gene sequence: CDR1 SGHRS, CDR2 YFSETQ. V lost 2 bases to trimming and J lost 8 bases; unmatched junction nucleotides: 12. CDR3 in amino acids: CASSLDNRGTDGYTF. The DNA for the CDR3 is TGCGCCAGCAGCTTAGATAACAGGGGAACGGACGGCTACACCTTC.

Concerning this clonotype itself: At one end the junction does not follow the germline gene, possibly because of a read error. This chain connects TRBV29-1 to TRBJ1-2; TRBD1 matches 7 bases. The germline V gene has CDR1 SQVTM and CDR2 ANQGSEA. This CDR3 is 14 amino acids long. In DNA, the CDR3 is TGCAGCGTTGAAGAGGTACAGGGGTACTACGGCTACACCTTC. Translation gives CSVEEVQGYYGYTF.

This clonotype has a count of ten or more. J is TRBJ1-3 and V is TRBV9; maybe TRBD1 (5 bases). The CDR3 contains 15 residues. Per germline, CDR1 SGDLS and CDR2 YYNGEE. V was pared by 0 bases and J by 0 bases, with 7 bases between. CDR3 in amino acids: CASSVETDSGNTIYF. In nucleotides, the CDR3 is TGTGCCAGCAGCGTAGAGACAGACTCTGGAAACACCATATATTTT. Filled out from reference TRBV9 and TRBJ1-3, the complete variable domain reads DSGVTQTPKHLITATGQRVTLRCSPRSGDLSVYWYQQSLDQGLQFLIQYYNGEERAKGNILERFSAQQFPDLHSELNLSSLELGDSALYFCASSVETDSGNTIYFGEGSWLTVV.

This clonotype was detected many times. This chain joins TRBV11-2 and TRBJ1-1, with TRBD1 matching 7 bases. CDR1 is SGHAT and CDR2 is FQNNGV in the germline V gene. V lost 4 bases and J lost 1; bases outside the gene matches: 3. This CDR3 comprises 14 residues. The DNA of the CDR3 is TGTGCCAGCAGCTCAGGGGGGTCGAACACTGAAGCTTTCTTT. This gives the protein CASSSGGSNTEAFF.

The chain recombines TRBV29-1 with TRBJ1-2, with D hard to call. Per the germline V gene, CDR1 is SQVTM and CDR2 is ANQGSEA. V was pared by 5 bases and J by 4 bases, with 11 bases between. The CDR3 covers 12 residues. In DNA form, the CDR3 reads TGCAGCGTTCGCACAGTTTCCTATGGCTACACCTTC. It yields the protein CSVRTVSYGYTF.

By proportion, this clonotype is medium-sized. The chain uses TRBV18 and TRBJ1-5, with TRBD1 as a possible D gene (5 bases). The germline CDR1 and CDR2 sequences are KGHSH and LQKENI. The length of the CDR3 is 15 residues. V lost 0 bases to trimming and J lost 5 bases, with 11 bases between them. CDR3 nucleotides: TGTGCCAGCTCACCACCGGGGACGGACCATCAGCCCCAGCATTTT. Translated, it gives CASSPPGTDHQPQHF. Supplemented by reference TRBV18 and TRBJ1-5, the full variable domain reads NAGVMQNPRHLVRRRGQEARLRCSPMKGHSHVYWYRQLPEEGLKFMVYLQKENIIDESGMPKERFSAEFPKEGPSILRIQQVVRGDSAAYFCASSPPGTDHQPQHFGDGTRLSIL.

This clonotype was seen ten or more times. V gene TRBV10-3 combines with J gene TRBJ1-1; a weak D match, TRBD1 (6 bases). Trimming removed 4 bases at V and 4 bases at J, with 16 bases between. CDR1 and CDR2 (germline): ENHRY, SYGVKD. CDR3 size: 15 residues. The CDR3 sequence is CAISASGQFGTEAFF. CDR3 in DNA: TGTGCCATCAGTGCTTCTGGACAGTTCGGCACTGAAGCTTTCTTT.

Ten or more counts support this clonotype. This sequence joins TRBV18 and TRBJ1-1, with 10 nucleotides matching TRBD1. CDR1 and CDR2 from the germline V gene are KGHSH and LQKENI. The CDR3 covers 14 residues. Losses at the gene ends were 2 bases for V and 6 bases for J; bases not matched to a gene: 3. The CDR3 loop is CASSPSGTGAEAFF. The CDR3 bases are TGTGCCAGCTCACCATCAGGGACAGGGGCTGAAGCTTTCTTT.

This clonotype was detected many times. The chain carries TRBV5-1 and TRBJ2-3; a weak D match, TRBD2 (6 bases). The CDR3 covers 14 residues. Germline CDR1 SGHRS, CDR2 YFSETQ. The ends were cut back, 4 bases at V and 2 bases at J, with 11 bases in the middle. This CDR3 reads CASSRRTNTDTQYF. In DNA, the CDR3 is TGCGCCAGCAGCAGGAGGACTAACACAGATACGCAGTATTTT.

This clonotype appeared many times. The rearrangement uses TRBV11-3 and TRBJ1-5; D uncertain. The V gene lost 6 bases and the J gene lost 6 bases, with 21 bases spanning the gap. The germline CDR1 and CDR2 sequences are SGHNT and YENEEA. The CDR3 spans 16 residues. The CDR3 DNA is TGTGCCAGCAGGCACTTAATGATGGAGACTTTTCAGCCCCAGCATTTT. This gives the protein CASRHLMMETFQPQHF.

At least ten counts were recorded for this clonotype. The rearrangement uses TRBV19 and TRBJ1-1, with D maybe TRBD1 (5 bases). The V end lost 5 bases, the J end lost 8 bases, and 15 bases lay between the germline ends. The CDR3 sequence is 13 residues long. The germline V gene has CDR1 LNHDA and CDR2 SQIVND (reference sequence). CDR3 loop: CASSYGGPREAFF. DNA of the CDR3: TGTGCCAGTAGTTACGGGGGACCGAGGGAAGCTTTCTTT.

This clonotype was found a few times. This chain connects TRBV2 to TRBJ1-1; no definite D call. V dropped 3 bases and J dropped 0 bases, with 5 bases sitting between them. Germline CDR1 reads SNHLY; CDR2 reads FYNNEI. The CDR3 spans 13 residues. The chain's CDR3 is CASSDIVNTEAFF. CDR3 DNA: TGTGCCAGCAGTGACATCGTGAACACTGAAGCTTTCTTT.